This T cell receptor beta chain emerged from a study of cytomegalovirus exposure and HLA in healthy donors. This clone was observed a handful of times. Its cognate antigen is unknown. The study ran its PCR with 60 Vbeta and 13 Jbeta primers. The repertoire was sequenced with immunoSEQ multiplex PCR; TCRdb's copy has only in-frame clones and lacks some. The sample lists approximately 170,000 clones; around 80% were seen once. CDR1 and CDR2 from the germline V gene are MRHNA and SNTAGT. The CDR3 loop spans 15 amino acids. V was pared by 5 bases and J by 7 bases, with 5 bases of the junction left unmatched. General study results and limits: TCR beta sequences reportedly predicted most subjects' HLA-A and HLA-B alleles accurately. Later genetic work tied a missense DCLRE1C variant to beta-chain V and J trimming.

Sequenced: PBMCs. The TCR was taken from a middle-aged man in good health and CMV-seronegative. The genes are TRBV6-4 and TRBJ2-1; 13 positions agree with TRBD2. In DNA, the CDR3 is TGTGCCAGCAGTCGGACTAGCGGGAGACTAAATGAGCAGTTCTTC. Translated: CASSRTSGRLNEQFF.